The clone carrying this T cell receptor beta chain was seen only once. The authors extracted RNA and reverse transcribed it into cDNA as the sequencing template. Sequencing was performed with immunoSEQ multiplex PCR; in TCRdb, only in-frame clones are kept and a portion is missing. The repertoire includes around 270,000 clones, roughly 50% of them detected once, and over 1.5% sits in the top ten. Indicated treatment: oral pan-JAK inhibitor, 5-10 mg twice daily. The data were taken from a study of CD8+ T cells in alopecia areata. The CDR3 sequence is 11 residues long. Germline V gene sequence: CDR1 DFQATT, CDR2 SNEGSKA (reference sequence).

This clonotype originated in a human donor with alopecia areata. J is TRBJ1-1 and V is TRBV20-1; TRBD1 agrees at 8 bases. The sample was CD4+ T cells sorted from blood, taken at week 24, from a patient treated with tofacitinib. CDR3 nucleotides: TGCGCCGGACAGGGAGACACTGAAGCTTTCTTT. Translation gives CAGQGDTEAFF.